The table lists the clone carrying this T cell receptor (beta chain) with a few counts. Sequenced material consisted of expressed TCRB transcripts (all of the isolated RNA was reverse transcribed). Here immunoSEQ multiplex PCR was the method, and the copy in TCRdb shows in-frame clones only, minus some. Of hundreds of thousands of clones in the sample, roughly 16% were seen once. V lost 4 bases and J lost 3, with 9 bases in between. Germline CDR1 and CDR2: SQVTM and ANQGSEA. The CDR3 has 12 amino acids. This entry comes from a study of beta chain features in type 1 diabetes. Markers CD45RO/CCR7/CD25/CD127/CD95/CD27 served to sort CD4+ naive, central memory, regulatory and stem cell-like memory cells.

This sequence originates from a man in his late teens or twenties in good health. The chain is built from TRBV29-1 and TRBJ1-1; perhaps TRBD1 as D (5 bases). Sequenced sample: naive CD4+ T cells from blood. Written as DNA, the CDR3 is TGCAGCGTTGCTTCAGGGCACACTGAAGCTTTCTTT. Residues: CSVASGHTEAFF.